One and the same sample provided the 20 T cell receptor beta chains below, sequenced in a study of blood T cell repertoires in COVID-19. This table comes from immunoSEQ multiplex PCR, and its TCRdb copy is limited to in-frame clones, with some not included. The sample carries 150,000 or so clones, 87% recorded once. The sequencing sample was made of PBMCs or T cells enriched from blood (not recorded which). These receptors were obtained from a woman aged 40 to 50 who had been exposed to COVID-19.

The rearrangement uses TRBV27 and TRBJ1-4; no reliable D call. V lost 2 bases, J lost 7 bases, and 8 bases lay in between. CDR3 length: 13 residues. Germline CDR1 is MNHEY and CDR2 is SMNVEV (reference sequence). The CDR3 spells CASSLQSFEKLFF. CDR3 DNA sequence: TGTGCCAGCAGTTTACAGTCCTTTGAAAAACTGTTTTTT.

The V and J genes are TRBV28 and TRBJ1-5; D is unresolved. With 8 bases removed from V and 2 bases from J, the gap between germline ends came to 10 bases. Germline CDR1 is MDHEN and CDR2 is SYDVKM. The CDR3 runs to 13 residues. In nucleotides, the CDR3 is TGTGCCAGCGCTGGCCCCGGCAATCAGCCCCAGCATTTT. The encoded protein is CASAGPGNQPQHF.

The chain links TRBV18 to TRBJ2-7, with 7 bases identical to TRBD2. V dropped 2 bases and J dropped 6; count of bases not matched to a gene: 19. Germline values: CDR1 KGHSH, CDR2 LQKENI. The CDR3 extends over 18 amino acids. The CDR3 protein is CASSPYQPSRGEAFEQYF. The CDR3 coding sequence is TGTGCCAGCTCACCATATCAACCTTCCCGGGGGGAAGCGTTCGAGCAGTACTTC.

This chain links TRBV24-1 with TRBJ1-2; 8 positions agree with TRBD1. Trimming at V came to 5 bases and at J to 10 bases, leaving 11 bases not matched to a gene. The CDR3 length is 14 residues. From germline, CDR1 is KGHDR and CDR2 SFDVKD. The CDR3 here is CATSVQTGAAHYTF. The CDR3 bases are TGTGCCACCAGTGTCCAGACAGGGGCGGCACACTACACCTTC.

This clone is labeled as medium-sized. This chain links TRBV4-1 with TRBJ1-6; D unresolved. Germline loops: CDR1 MGHRA, CDR2 YSYEKL. The V end lost 3 bases, the J end lost 7 bases, and 4 bases lay between the germline ends. This CDR3 has 12 residues. The DNA of the CDR3 is TGCGCCAGCAGCCAGGGCAATTCACCCCTCCACTTT. Amino acids: CASSQGNSPLHF.

The rearrangement links TRBV10-3 to TRBJ1-6; TRBD1 matches 8 bases. The CDR3 is 13 amino acids. V trimming: 7 bases; J trimming: 7 bases; junction bases outside the gene matches: 3. Germline V gene lookup returns CDR1 ENHRY and CDR2 SYGVKD. This CDR3 is CAINGQGNSPLHF. CDR3 DNA: TGTGCCATCAATGGACAGGGAAATTCACCCCTCCACTTT.

V gene TRBV28 combines with J gene TRBJ2-1; no clear D gene. Germline V lookup: CDR1 MDHEN, CDR2 SYDVKM. V shed 6 bases and J shed 6 bases, with 3 bases lying between them. The CDR3 covers 10 residues. The DNA of the CDR3 is TGTGCCAGCAGCCGCAATGAGCAGTTCTTC. Its protein product is CASSRNEQFF. The entire variable domain, with the rest obtained from reference TRBV28 and TRBJ2-1, is as follows: DVKVTQSSRYLVKRTGEKVFLECVQDMDHENMFWYRQDPGLGLRLIYFSYDVKMKEKGDIPEGYSVSREKKERFSLILESASTNQTSMYLCASSRNEQFFGPGTRLTVL.

The CDR3 protein is CASRQGWEQYF. The CDR3 nucleotides read TGTGCCAGCAGGCAGGGGTGGGAGCAGTACTTC. The chain carries TRBV27 and TRBJ2-7, with a weak D call TRBD1 (6 bases). CDR1 MNHEY and CDR2 SMNVEV come from the germline V gene (reference sequence). The V end was cut by 6 bases, the J end by 7 bases, with 10 bases between. The CDR3 has 11 residues.

This clone was seen only once. The chain has TRBV10-2 and TRBJ2-3; D ambiguous. Trimming pared 4 bases from V and 0 bases from J, leaving 11 bases between. Germline CDR1 is WSHSY and CDR2 is SAAADI. CDR3 length: 15 amino acids. CDR3 protein: CASSARIHSTDTQYF. The CDR3 DNA is TGCGCCAGCAGTGCCAGGATCCATAGCACAGATACGCAGTATTTT.

V and J are TRBV24-1 and TRBJ2-2, with 7 positions matching TRBD1. CDR1 and CDR2 (germline): KGHDR, SFDVKD. There are 16 residues in the CDR3. Losses at the gene ends were 5 bases for V and 2 bases for J; bases not matched to a gene: 7. The CDR3 loop reads CATSGGTAFNTGELFF. CDR3 in DNA: TGTGCCACCAGTGGGGGGACAGCCTTCAACACCGGGGAGCTGTTTTTT.

V gene TRBV6-5 combines with J gene TRBJ2-7; 8 bases line up with TRBD2. The CDR3 is made up of 16 amino acids. With V trimmed by 2 bases and J by 0 bases, 6 bases remained unmatched. Per the germline V gene, CDR1 is MNHEY and CDR2 is SVGAGI. The CDR3 protein is CASSYGLAVSSYEQYF. The CDR3 DNA follows: TGTGCCAGCAGTTACGGACTAGCTGTAAGCTCCTACGAGCAGTACTTC.

This clone was detected only a few times. This chain uses TRBV4-1 with TRBJ2-7, with 7 bases that match TRBD1. The CDR3 contains 15 residues. Germline lookup yields CDR1 MGHRA and CDR2 YSYEKL. J lost 5 bases, V lost 3 bases, and 10 bases had no gene match. The CDR3 is CASSQEDRVPNEQYF. The CDR3 nucleotides read TGCGCCAGCAGCCAGGAAGACAGGGTGCCTAACGAGCAGTACTTC.

This clone came up a few times. The chain uses TRBV27 and TRBJ1-1; 9 bases line up with TRBD1. CDR1 is MNHEY, CDR2 SMNVEV, per germline (reference sequence). The CDR3 has 16 residues. V was pared by 8 bases and J by 1 base, with 11 bases of the junction left unmatched. The chain's CDR3 is CASGVQGALWNTEAFF. As DNA, the CDR3 is TGTGCCAGCGGAGTACAGGGGGCCCTATGGAACACTGAAGCTTTCTTT.

The J gene is TRBJ1-1, the V gene TRBV6-5; no clear D gene. The CDR3 has 12 amino acids. Germline CDR1 and CDR2: MNHEY and SVGAGI. The V end lost 7 bases, the J end lost 5 bases, and 11 bases lay between the germline ends. CDR3 protein: CASTEGSTEAFF. The CDR3 DNA follows: TGTGCCAGCACCGAAGGGAGTACTGAAGCTTTCTTT.

The gene calls are TRBV11-2 and TRBJ2-3; 9 bases map to TRBD1. Germline lookup yields CDR1 SGHAT and CDR2 FQNNGV. The CDR3 spans 14 residues. J gave up 4 bases and V 5 bases, and 4 bases lay outside the gene matches. CDR3 DNA sequence: TGTGCCAGCAGCGGCGGACAGGGGTCAGATACGCAGTATTTT. This gives the protein CASSGGQGSDTQYF.

The V and J genes are TRBV12-3 or TRBV12-4 and TRBJ1-2, with a possible D match to TRBD1 (6 bases). V lost 1 base to trimming and J lost 7 bases, with 10 bases between them. This CDR3 has 13 amino acids. The CDR3 DNA follows: TGTGCCAGCAGTTTAGAGGCAGGGGTTGGCTACACCTTC. Protein sequence: CASSLEAGVGYTF.

V gene TRBV19 combines with J gene TRBJ1-1; 9 bases align to TRBD1. CDR3 size: 18 residues. The germline V gene has CDR1 LNHDA and CDR2 SQIVND (reference sequence). V was clipped by 3 bases and J by 0 bases; unmatched bases: 11. The DNA for the CDR3 is TGTGCCAGTAGTATGGGGATTGGGGGACAGGGATTGAACACTGAAGCTTTCTTT. Translation: CASSMGIGGQGLNTEAFF.

V is TRBV2 and J is TRBJ1-5; TRBD1 matches 9 bases. The length of the CDR3 is 14 residues. CDR1 and CDR2 (germline): SNHLY, FYNNEI. V shed 1 base and J 6 bases; nucleotides not matched to a gene: 1. The CDR3 protein is CASSEDRGLQPQHF. The CDR3 bases are TGTGCCAGCAGTGAAGACAGGGGGCTTCAGCCCCAGCATTTT.

The V and J genes are TRBV28 and TRBJ1-2; the match to TRBD1 covers 8 bases. The germline V gene has CDR1 MDHEN and CDR2 SYDVKM. CDR3 length equals 15 residues. The V segment lost 3 bases and the J segment 4 bases; nucleotides outside the gene matches: 7. In nucleotides, the CDR3 is TGTGCCAGCAGTTTTGAACAGGGGGATGTCTATGGCTACACCTTC. Translating it yields CASSFEQGDVYGYTF.

This chain uses TRBV6-5 with TRBJ1-1; D possibly corresponds to TRBD1 (6 bases). Germline CDR1 is MNHEY and CDR2 is SVGAGI. The CDR3 sequence is 13 residues long. Trimming removed 6 bases from V and 3 bases from J, with 11 bases in between. As DNA, the CDR3 is TGTGCCAGCAGGATAGGACAGCACACTGAAGCTTTCTTT. It encodes CASRIGQHTEAFF.